This T cell receptor beta chain was retrieved from a study of OX40 agonist ivuxolimab in advanced cancers. Prior autoimmune disease or systemic immunosuppression barred patients. TCRdb's table, derived via immunoSEQ multiplex PCR, lists solely in-frame clones and lacks some. The sample carries roughly 100,000 clones, approximately 95% recorded once. CDR1 SGDLS and CDR2 YYNGEE come from the germline V gene. The CDR3 consists of 14 residues. V lost 0 bases and J 6 bases, leaving 10 bases between the germline ends. The chain has TRBV9 and TRBJ2-1; unclear D gene. The input for sequencing was CD4+ or CD8+ T cells sorted from blood, taken in a trial of the OX40 agonist ivuxolimab. The sequence was obtained from an adult with an advanced solid tumor such as melanoma, head and neck, liver or kidney cancer. The CDR3, as DNA: TGTGCCAGCAGCGTAGTGGCTAGTGCCAATGAGCAGTTCTTC. Protein product: CASSVVASANEQFF.